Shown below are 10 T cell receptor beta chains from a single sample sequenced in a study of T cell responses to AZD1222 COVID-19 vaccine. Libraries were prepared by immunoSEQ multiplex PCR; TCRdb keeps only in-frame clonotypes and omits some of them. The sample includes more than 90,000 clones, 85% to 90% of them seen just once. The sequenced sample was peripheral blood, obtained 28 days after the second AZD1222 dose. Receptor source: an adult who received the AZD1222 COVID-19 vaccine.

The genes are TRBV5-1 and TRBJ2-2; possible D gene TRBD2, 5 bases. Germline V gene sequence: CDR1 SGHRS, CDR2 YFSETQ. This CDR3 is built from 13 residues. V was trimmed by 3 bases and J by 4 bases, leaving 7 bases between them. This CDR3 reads CASSYTSTGELFF. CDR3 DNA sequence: TGCGCCAGCAGCTATACTAGCACCGGGGAGCTGTTTTTT.

The CDR3 here is CSVVAGGGYEQYF. DNA of the CDR3: TGCAGCGTTGTGGCAGGGGGGGGATACGAGCAGTACTTC. The J gene is TRBJ2-7, the V gene TRBV29-1; the D call may be TRBD1 or TRBD2 (7 bases each). V lost 4 bases and J 4 bases, leaving 14 bases between the germline ends. CDR1 and CDR2 (germline): SQVTM, ANQGSEA. The CDR3 loop spans 13 amino acids.

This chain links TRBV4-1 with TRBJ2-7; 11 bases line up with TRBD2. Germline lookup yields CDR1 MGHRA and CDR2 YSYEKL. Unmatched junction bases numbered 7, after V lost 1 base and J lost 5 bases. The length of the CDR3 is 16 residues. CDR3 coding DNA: TGCGCCAGCAGCCAAGGGTCACTAGCGGGAGTCCACGAGCAGTACTTC. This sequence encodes CASSQGSLAGVHEQYF.

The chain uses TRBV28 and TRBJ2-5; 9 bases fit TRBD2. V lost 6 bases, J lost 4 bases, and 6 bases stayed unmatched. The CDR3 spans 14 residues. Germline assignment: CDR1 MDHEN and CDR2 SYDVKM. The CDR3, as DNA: TGTGCCAGCAGCTTAGCGGGAGCCCCAGAGACCCAGTACTTC. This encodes CASSLAGAPETQYF.

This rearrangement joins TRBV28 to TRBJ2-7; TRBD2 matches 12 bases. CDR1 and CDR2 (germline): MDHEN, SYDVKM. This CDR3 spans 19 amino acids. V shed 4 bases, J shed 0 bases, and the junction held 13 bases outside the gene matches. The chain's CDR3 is CASSSTKTSGRILSYEQYF. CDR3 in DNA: TGTGCCAGCAGTTCGACTAAGACTAGCGGGAGAATCCTCTCCTACGAGCAGTACTTC.

CDR3 in amino acids: CSPRQAYEQYF. CDR3 in DNA: TGCAGTCCAAGACAGGCCTACGAGCAGTACTTC. The chain combines TRBV20-1 with TRBJ2-7; maybe TRBD1 (6 bases). Germline V lookup: CDR1 DFQATT, CDR2 SNEGSKA (reference sequence). V shed 8 bases and J shed 2 bases, with 10 bases lying between them. The length of the CDR3 is 11 residues.

The CDR3 DNA reads as TGTGCCAGCAGTTTACAGGGTAGCACTGAAGCTTTCTTT. This sequence encodes CASSLQGSTEAFF. The chain recombines TRBV12-3 or TRBV12-4 with TRBJ1-1; possibly TRBD1 for D (5 bases). The CDR3 has 13 amino acids. Between the trimmed V and J ends, which lost 2 bases and 4 bases, there was a span of 8 bases.

The DNA of the CDR3 is TGTGCCATCAGTGGATCGACAGGGATAAATGAAAAACTGTTTTTT. Amino acid sequence: CAISGSTGINEKLFF. The chain carries TRBV10-3 and TRBJ1-4; 7 positions match TRBD1. The CDR3 loop spans 15 amino acids. J lost 5 bases, V lost 4 bases, and 7 bases had no gene match. CDR1 and CDR2 (germline): ENHRY, SYGVKD.

The CDR3 bases are TGTGCCATCTTAAAGGGGGACAGCCCTAACTATGGCTACACCTTC. Its protein is CAILKGDSPNYGYTF. J is TRBJ1-2 and V is TRBV10-3, with TRBD1 matching over 7 bases. The CDR3 has 15 residues. J lost 0 bases, V lost 8 bases, and 9 bases had no gene match. Germline lookup yields CDR1 ENHRY and CDR2 SYGVKD.

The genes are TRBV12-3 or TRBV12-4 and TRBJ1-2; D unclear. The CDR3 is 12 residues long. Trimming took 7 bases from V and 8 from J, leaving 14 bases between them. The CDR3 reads CASKAGGDGYTF. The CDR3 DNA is TGTGCCAGCAAGGCGGGCGGTGACGGCTACACCTTC.